Following are 10 T cell receptor beta chains from one sample sequenced in a study of blood T cell repertoires in COVID-19. Profiling relied on immunoSEQ multiplex PCR, and the TCRdb table lists in-frame clones only, not all of them. The sample consists of around 150,000 clones, about 87% of them appearing once. What was sequenced was peripheral blood. All receptors come from a human donor with COVID-19, enrolled during active disease. The donor label of this sample is uncertain.

This chain links TRBV6-5 with TRBJ1-1; D is possibly TRBD1 (5 bases). Trimming cost V 4 bases and J 10 bases, with 16 bases left between them. Germline V gene lookup returns CDR1 MNHEY and CDR2 SVGAGI. This CDR3 has 13 amino acids. Written as DNA, the CDR3 is TGTGCCAGCAGTTCCTCCCGGGGACTGGGAGCTTTCTTT. Protein product: CASSSSRGLGAFF.

The chain couples TRBV12-1 to TRBJ2-2; TRBD1 is the table's D call, not checked against the DNA. TRBV12-1 is a listed pseudogene. This CDR3 contains 15 residues. The DNA of the CDR3 is TGTGCCAGCAGCTTAGGACAGGGGAATACCGGGGAGCTGTTTTTT. Translation: CASSLGQGNTGELFF.

The CDR3 reads CASSSPRTEAFF. CDR3 DNA: TGTGCCAGCAGCTCCCCTCGTACTGAAGCTTTCTTT. The chain uses TRBV11-2 and TRBJ1-1; D remains ambiguous. The V gene lost 4 bases and the J gene lost 5 bases, with 8 bases spanning the gap. Germline values: CDR1 SGHAT, CDR2 FQNNGV. The CDR3 is made up of 12 amino acids. The full variable domain, its missing parts supplied by reference TRBV11-2 and TRBJ1-1, is EAGVAQSPRYKIIEKRQSVAFWCNPISGHATLYWYQQILGQGPKLLIQFQNNGVVDDSQLPKDRFSAERLKGVDSTLKIQPAKLEDSAVYLCASSSPRTEAFFGQGTRLTVV.

The chain couples TRBV2 to TRBJ1-6, with D maybe TRBD1 (6 bases). CDR3 length equals 15 residues. V was pared by 4 bases and J by 6 bases, with 13 bases between. CDR1 SNHLY and CDR2 FYNNEI come from the germline V gene. In DNA form, the CDR3 reads TGTGCCAGCAGTGTACTGACAGGCCTTAATTCACCCCTCCACTTT. As protein: CASSVLTGLNSPLHF.

The J gene is TRBJ1-4, the V gene TRBV19, with unresolved D. V shed 5 bases and J shed 1 base, with 20 bases lying between them. The CDR3 sequence is 18 residues long. The germline gives CDR1 LNHDA, CDR2 SQIVND (reference sequence). CDR3 nucleotides: TGTGCCAGTAGTCGCCGGACTTCGATACCGGGAACTAATGAAAAACTGTTTTTT. Protein: CASSRRTSIPGTNEKLFF. Full variable domain (outside the CDR3, taken from reference TRBV19 and TRBJ1-4): DGGITQSPKYLFRKEGQNVTLSCEQNLNHDAMYWYRQDPGQGLRLIYYSQIVNDFQKGDIAEGYSVSREKKESFPLTVTSAQKNPTAFYLCASSRRTSIPGTNEKLFFGSGTQLSVL.

The chain is built from TRBV10-3 and TRBJ2-7; D possibly corresponds to TRBD1 (5 bases). This CDR3 has 16 residues. Germline assignment: CDR1 ENHRY and CDR2 SYGVKD. Between the trimmed V and J ends, which lost 4 bases and 2 bases, there was a span of 18 bases. The CDR3 DNA reads as TGTGCCATCAGTGGTTCTGGTGGCAGGGAAGCCTACGAGCAGTACTTC. Protein: CAISGSGGREAYEQYF.

The rearrangement links TRBV19 to TRBJ1-2; D is possibly TRBD1 (6 bases). The V gene lost 4 bases and the J gene lost 3 bases, with 18 bases spanning the gap. The CDR3 spans 16 residues. CDR1 and CDR2 (germline): LNHDA, SQIVND (reference sequence). The CDR3 sequence is CASSTGRGAGDYGYTF. DNA for the CDR3: TGTGCCAGTAGTACTGGACGGGGGGCGGGAGACTATGGCTACACCTTC. The full variable domain, its missing parts supplied by reference TRBV19 and TRBJ1-2, is DGGITQSPKYLFRKEGQNVTLSCEQNLNHDAMYWYRQDPGQGLRLIYYSQIVNDFQKGDIAEGYSVSREKKESFPLTVTSAQKNPTAFYLCASSTGRGAGDYGYTFGSGTRLTVV.

V and J are TRBV11-3 and TRBJ1-1, with D perhaps TRBD1 (5 bases). V was trimmed by 3 bases and J by 3 bases, leaving 11 bases between them. The CDR3 has 14 residues. The V gene's germline CDR1 is SGHNT and CDR2 YENEEA. DNA for the CDR3: TGTGCCAGCAGCTTTGGTGGGGGGGACACTGAAGCTTTCTTT. It yields the protein CASSFGGGDTEAFF.

The chain has TRBV6-5 and TRBJ2-1; no clear D. Trimming pared 7 bases from V and 2 bases from J, leaving 12 bases between. The length of the CDR3 is 14 residues. The germline gives CDR1 MNHEY, CDR2 SVGAGI. The CDR3 DNA reads TGTGCCAGCAACCCCTCCCAGGCCTACAATGAGCAGTTCTTC. Translation: CASNPSQAYNEQFF.

The rearrangement links TRBV19 to TRBJ1-5, with unresolved D. This CDR3 has 13 amino acids. Germline values: CDR1 LNHDA, CDR2 SQIVND (reference sequence). V gave up 8 bases and J gave up 0 bases, with 8 bases separating them. The CDR3 DNA sequence: TGTGCCAGTGGGAGGTTTAGCAATCAGCCCCAGCATTTT. Protein sequence: CASGRFSNQPQHF.